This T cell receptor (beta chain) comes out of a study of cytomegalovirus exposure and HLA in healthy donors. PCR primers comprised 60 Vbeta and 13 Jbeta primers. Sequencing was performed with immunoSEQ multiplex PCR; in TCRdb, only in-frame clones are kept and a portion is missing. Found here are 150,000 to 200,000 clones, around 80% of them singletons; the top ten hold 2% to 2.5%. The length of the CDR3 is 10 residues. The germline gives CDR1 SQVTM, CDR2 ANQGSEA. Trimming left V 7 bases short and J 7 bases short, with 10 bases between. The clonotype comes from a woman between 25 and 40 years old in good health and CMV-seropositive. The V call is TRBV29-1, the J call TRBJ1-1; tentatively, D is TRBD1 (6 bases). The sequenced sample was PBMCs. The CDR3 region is CSAGQCEAFF. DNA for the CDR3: TGCAGCGCTGGACAGTGTGAAGCTTTCTTT.